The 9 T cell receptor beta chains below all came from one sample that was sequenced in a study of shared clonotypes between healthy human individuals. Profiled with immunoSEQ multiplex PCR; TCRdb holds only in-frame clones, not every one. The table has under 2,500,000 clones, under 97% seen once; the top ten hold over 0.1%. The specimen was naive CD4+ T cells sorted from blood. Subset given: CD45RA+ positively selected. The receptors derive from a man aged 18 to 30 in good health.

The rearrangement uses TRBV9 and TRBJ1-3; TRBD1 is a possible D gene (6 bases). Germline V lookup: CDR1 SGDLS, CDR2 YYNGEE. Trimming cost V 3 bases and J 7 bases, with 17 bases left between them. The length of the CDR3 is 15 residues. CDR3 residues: CASSAGPGAPNTIYF. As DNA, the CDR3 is TGTGCCAGCAGCGCCGGACCGGGGGCGCCGAACACCATATATTTT.

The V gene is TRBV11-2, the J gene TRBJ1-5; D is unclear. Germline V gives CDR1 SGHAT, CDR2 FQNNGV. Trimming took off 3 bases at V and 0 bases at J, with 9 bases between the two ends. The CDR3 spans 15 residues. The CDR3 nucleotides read TGTGCCAGCAGCTTTGGACGGTATAGCAATCAGCCCCAGCATTTT. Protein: CASSFGRYSNQPQHF.

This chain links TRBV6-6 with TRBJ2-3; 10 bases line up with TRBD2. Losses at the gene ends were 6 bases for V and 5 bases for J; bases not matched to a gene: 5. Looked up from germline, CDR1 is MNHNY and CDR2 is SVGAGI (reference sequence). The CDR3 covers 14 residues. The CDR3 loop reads CASRSSGRGDTQYF. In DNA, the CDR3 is TGTGCCAGCAGATCTAGCGGGAGAGGAGATACGCAGTATTTT.

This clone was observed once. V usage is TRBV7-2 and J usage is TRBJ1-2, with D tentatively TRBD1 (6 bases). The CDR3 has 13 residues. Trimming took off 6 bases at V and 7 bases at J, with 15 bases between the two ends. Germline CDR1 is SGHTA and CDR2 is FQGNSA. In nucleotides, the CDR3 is TGTGCCAGCAGGCCCGGGACATCCGCTGGCTACACCTTC. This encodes CASRPGTSAGYTF.

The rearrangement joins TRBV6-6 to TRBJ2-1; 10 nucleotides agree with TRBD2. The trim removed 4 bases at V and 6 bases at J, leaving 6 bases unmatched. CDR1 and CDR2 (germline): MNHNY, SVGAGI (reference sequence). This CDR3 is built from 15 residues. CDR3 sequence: CASSSGLASGNEQFF. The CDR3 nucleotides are TGTGCCAGCAGTTCGGGACTAGCGAGTGGCAATGAGCAGTTCTTC.

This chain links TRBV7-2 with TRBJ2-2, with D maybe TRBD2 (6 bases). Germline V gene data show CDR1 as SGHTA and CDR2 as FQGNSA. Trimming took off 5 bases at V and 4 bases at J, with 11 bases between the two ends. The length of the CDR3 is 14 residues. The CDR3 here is CASSRGLTTGELFF. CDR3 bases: TGTGCCAGCAGCCGAGGACTAACCACCGGGGAGCTGTTTTTT.

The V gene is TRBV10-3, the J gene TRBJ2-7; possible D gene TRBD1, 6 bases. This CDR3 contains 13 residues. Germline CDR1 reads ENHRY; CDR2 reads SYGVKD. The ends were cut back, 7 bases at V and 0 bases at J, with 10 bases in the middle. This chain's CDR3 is CAITWDTSYEQYF. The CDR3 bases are TGTGCCATCACCTGGGACACCTCCTACGAGCAGTACTTC.

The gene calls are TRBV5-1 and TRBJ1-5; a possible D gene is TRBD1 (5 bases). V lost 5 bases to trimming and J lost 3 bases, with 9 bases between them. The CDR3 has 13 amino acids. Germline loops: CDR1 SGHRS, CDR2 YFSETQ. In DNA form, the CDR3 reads TGCGCCAGCAGTGGAGGGGACAATCAGCCCCAGCATTTT. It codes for CASSGGDNQPQHF.

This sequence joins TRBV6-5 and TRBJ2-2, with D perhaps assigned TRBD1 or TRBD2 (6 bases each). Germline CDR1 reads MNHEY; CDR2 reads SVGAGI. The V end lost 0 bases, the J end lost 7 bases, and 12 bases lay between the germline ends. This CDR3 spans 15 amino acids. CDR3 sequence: CASSYSWGAVGELFF. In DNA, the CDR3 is TGTGCCAGCAGTTACTCGTGGGGGGCAGTCGGGGAGCTGTTTTTT.